The next 31 T cell receptor beta chains were all read from a single sample in a study of post-analysis software for immune sequencing data. Study observations and caveats: Comparison of patients with controls showed five TRBV segments more frequent in patients, TRBV5-6, TRBV5-1 and TRBV20-1 among them.

Their antigens remain unidentified. Sequencing libraries made from TCR beta cDNA carried unique molecular identifiers. TCRdb itself ran the PCR reads through MiXCR, one entry per CDR3 protein. The sample records 750,000 to 900,000 distinct CDR3 sequences, around 46% being singletons. The sequencing sample was made of blood. These receptors were taken from a girl aged 10 to 17 with multiple sclerosis.

The table lists this clonotype with a few counts. The chain uses TRBV10-3 and TRBJ2-7; D unresolved. The ends were cut back, 6 bases at V and 2 bases at J, with 8 bases in the middle. CDR1 and CDR2 from the germline V gene are ENHRY and SYGVKD. The CDR3 runs 12 residues. CDR3 loop: CAISTPTYEQYF. The CDR3 coding sequence is TGTGCCATCAGCACTCCAACCTACGAGCAGTACTTC.

The chain has TRBV20-1 and TRBJ2-1; TRBD2 aligns across 9 bases. Trimming at V came to 7 bases and at J to 6 bases, leaving 7 bases not matched to a gene. The germline gives CDR1 DFQATT, CDR2 SNEGSKA (reference sequence). The CDR3 is 13 residues long. The CDR3: CSGELAGPNEQFF. CDR3 sequence (DNA): TGCAGTGGTGAACTAGCGGGCCCCAATGAGCAGTTCTTC.

The CDR3 loop is CSARGLASGSSGNEQFF. In nucleotides, the CDR3 is TGCAGTGCTAGAGGGCTTGCTAGCGGGAGTTCGGGTAATGAGCAGTTCTTC. This chain links TRBV20-1 with TRBJ2-1; 10 bases fit TRBD2. Per the germline V gene, CDR1 is DFQATT and CDR2 is SNEGSKA (reference sequence). After removal of 1 base from V and 7 bases from J, the junction contained 13 bases not matched to a gene. The CDR3 spans 17 residues.

The chain combines TRBV20-1 with TRBJ2-7; D unclear. Between the trimmed V and J ends, which lost 1 base and 5 bases, there was a span of 12 bases. The CDR3 runs to 13 residues. Germline-derived CDR1 and CDR2 are DFQATT and SNEGSKA (reference sequence). CDR3 residues: CSARAADPDEQYF. As DNA, the CDR3 is TGCAGTGCTAGAGCGGCAGATCCGGACGAGCAGTACTTC.

In its sample, this clonotype was seen a few times. This chain links TRBV12-3 or TRBV12-4 with TRBJ2-7, with TRBD2 matching over 7 bases. The ends lost 5 bases at V and 5 bases at J; junction bases unmatched: 6. This CDR3 contains 13 residues. In DNA, the CDR3 is TGTGCCAGCAGTGGGGGGGACTTTGACGAGCAGTACTTC. Protein sequence: CASSGGDFDEQYF.

J is TRBJ2-5 and V is TRBV5-1; D might be TRBD2 (6 bases). CDR3 size: 14 residues. Trimming removed 0 bases from V and 11 bases from J, with 17 bases in between. CDR1 is SGHRS, CDR2 YFSETQ, per germline. This chain's CDR3 is CASSLGRERGEQYF. The CDR3 DNA is TGCGCCAGCAGCTTGGGACGGGAGCGCGGGGAGCAGTACTTC.

The chain employs TRBV2 and TRBJ1-2, with D unresolved. This CDR3 is 11 amino acids long. Trimming took off 6 bases at V and 7 bases at J, with 9 bases between the two ends. CDR1 and CDR2 from the germline V gene are SNHLY and FYNNEI. The CDR3 DNA follows: TGTGCCAGCAGCCCTGAGCGTGGCTACACCTTC. Its translation is CASSPERGYTF.

J is TRBJ2-1 and V is TRBV7-9, with 8 bases identical to TRBD2. The germline V gene has CDR1 SEHNR and CDR2 FQNEAQ (reference sequence). V trimming: 4 bases; J trimming: 3 bases; junction bases outside the gene matches: 5. The CDR3 contains 15 residues. The CDR3 DNA reads as TGTGCCAGCAGCTCGGGGGGGCTGTACTACAATGAGCAGTTCTTC. Residues: CASSSGGLYYNEQFF.

The rearrangement links TRBV6-1 to TRBJ1-6; D gene ambiguous. V gave up 3 bases and J gave up 9 bases, with 18 bases separating them. Germline lookup yields CDR1 MNHNS and CDR2 SASEGT. The CDR3 extends over 16 amino acids. The chain's CDR3 is CASSDSVAIFGSPLHF. Written as DNA, the CDR3 is TGTGCCAGCAGTGATTCCGTAGCAATATTCGGTTCACCCCTCCACTTT.

In this sample, this clonotype turned up a few times. This chain uses TRBV29-1 with TRBJ2-3, with 7 nucleotides matching TRBD1. Germline lookup yields CDR1 SQVTM and CDR2 ANQGSEA. V shed 4 bases, J shed 7 bases, and the junction held 8 bases outside the gene matches. The CDR3 is 13 amino acids. CDR3 bases: TGCAGCGTTGGGGTCCGACAGGGACATACGCAGTATTTT. Protein sequence: CSVGVRQGHTQYF.

This clonotype was found a few times. The CDR3 region is CASSVGANYQETQYF. The CDR3 DNA reads as TGTGCCAGCAGCGTGGGGGCAAACTACCAAGAGACCCAGTACTTC. V and J are TRBV9 and TRBJ2-5, with D tentatively TRBD1 (6 bases). CDR3 size: 15 residues. Trimming cost V 2 bases and J 0 bases, with 11 bases left between them. Germline values: CDR1 SGDLS, CDR2 YYNGEE.

The chain carries TRBV11-2 and TRBJ2-1; tentative D call: TRBD2 (6 bases). Trimming took off 1 base at V and 6 bases at J, with 10 bases between the two ends. Germline loops: CDR1 SGHAT, CDR2 FQNNGV. This CDR3 spans 14 amino acids. The CDR3 sequence is CASSLAGVFNEQFF. The CDR3, as DNA: TGTGCCAGCAGCTTAGCGGGGGTGTTCAATGAGCAGTTCTTC.

V usage is TRBV4-1 and J usage is TRBJ2-7, with TRBD2 identical over 8 bases. This CDR3 has 16 residues. V gave up 1 base and J gave up 5 bases; unmatched junction bases: 10. Germline V gives CDR1 MGHRA, CDR2 YSYEKL. Written as DNA, the CDR3 is TGCGCCAGCAGCCAAGGCTACGGGACTAGAGCCCACGAGCAGTACTTC. This gives the protein CASSQGYGTRAHEQYF.

CDR3 sequence (DNA): TGTGCCAGCAGGATGAGCGGGTCCTACGAGCAGTACTTC. Its translation: CASRMSGSYEQYF. This chain joins TRBV7-2 and TRBJ2-7; TRBD2 might be the D (6 bases). This CDR3 is built from 13 residues. With 6 bases removed from V and 1 base from J, the gap between germline ends came to 10 bases. Germline loops: CDR1 SGHTA, CDR2 FQGNSA. The full variable domain, in which reference TRBV7-2 and TRBJ2-7 provide the parts outside the CDR3, is GAGVSQSPSNKVTEKGKDVELRCDPISGHTALYWYRQSLGQGLEFLIYFQGNSAPDKSGLPSDRFSAERTGGSVSTLTIQRTQQEDSAVYLCASRMSGSYEQYFGPGTRLTVT.

J is TRBJ2-3 and V is TRBV28; 8 bases match TRBD2. The CDR3 is made up of 16 amino acids. With 3 bases clipped from V and 5 bases from J, the junction kept 10 bases outside the gene matches. Germline V gene sequence: CDR1 MDHEN, CDR2 SYDVKM. This chain's CDR3 is CASSLPGRLAGDTQYF. The CDR3 DNA reads as TGTGCCAGCAGTTTGCCCGGAAGGCTAGCGGGAGATACGCAGTATTTT.

This sequence joins TRBV6-5 and TRBJ2-2, with TRBD2 identical over 9 bases. Germline V gene data show CDR1 as MNHEY and CDR2 as SVGAGI. This CDR3 has 14 amino acids. V dropped 7 bases and J dropped 7; count of bases not matched to a gene: 7. The CDR3 DNA reads as TGTGCCAGCACAATAGCGGGAGCTGGCGGGGAGCTGTTTTTT. Amino acid sequence: CASTIAGAGGELFF.

The rearrangement uses TRBV20-1 and TRBJ2-1; 7 bases are shared with TRBD2. The CDR3 runs 16 residues. CDR1 and CDR2 from the germline V gene are DFQATT and SNEGSKA (reference sequence). Unmatched junction bases numbered 13, after V lost 0 bases and J lost 8 bases. The DNA of the CDR3 is TGCAGTGCTAGAGATCTCCGGGGACTAACCATGGATGAGCAGTTCTTC. Translation gives CSARDLRGLTMDEQFF.

V and J are TRBV29-1 and TRBJ2-1, with 12 positions matching TRBD2. With 4 bases clipped from V and 5 bases from J, the junction kept 12 bases outside the gene matches. From germline, CDR1 is SQVTM and CDR2 ANQGSEA. The length of the CDR3 is 17 residues. The CDR3 region is CSVGLAGGPYLDNEQFF. DNA for the CDR3: TGCAGCGTTGGTCTAGCGGGAGGGCCCTACCTAGACAATGAGCAGTTCTTC.

The rearrangement joins TRBV10-3 to TRBJ2-1; 10 bases match TRBD1. This CDR3 is built from 14 residues. CDR1 and CDR2 (germline): ENHRY, SYGVKD. Trimming at V came to 4 bases and at J to 7 bases, leaving 4 bases not matched to a gene. The CDR3 here is CAISGGQGTNEQFF. For the CDR3, the DNA is TGTGCCATCAGTGGGGGACAGGGGACAAATGAGCAGTTCTTC.

This clonotype was seen a few times. The V and J genes are TRBV12-3 or TRBV12-4 and TRBJ2-4; D is possibly TRBD2 (6 bases). V gave up 3 bases and J gave up 6 bases, with 12 bases separating them. The length of the CDR3 is 14 residues. CDR3 in amino acids: CASSFSGSGNIQYF. Here the CDR3 DNA reads TGTGCCAGCAGTTTCAGCGGGTCTGGAAACATTCAGTACTTC.

This clonotype turned up a few times. The chain has TRBV27 and TRBJ2-3; 8 positions match TRBD2. The germline CDR1 and CDR2 sequences are MNHEY and SMNVEV (reference sequence). The CDR3 extends over 15 amino acids. The junction had 8 bases not matched to a gene; V was cut back by 6 bases and J by 3 bases. The CDR3 DNA reads as TGTGCCAGCAGCCAAGCGGGGGAGGTTACAGATACGCAGTATTTT. Its protein is CASSQAGEVTDTQYF.

In its sample, this clonotype was seen once. The J gene is TRBJ2-5, the V gene TRBV29-1; possibly TRBD2 for D (5 bases). The J call is in doubt because the DNA end fits TRBJ2-7 better. This CDR3 spans 12 amino acids. Looked up from germline, CDR1 is SQVTM and CDR2 is ANQGSEA. In nucleotides, the CDR3 is TGCAGCGTGGGGAGAGGGTCCCACGAGCAGTACTTC. Translation gives CSVGRGSHEQYF.

A few counts support this clonotype. V and J are TRBV2 and TRBJ2-7, with D uncertain. CDR3 length equals 14 residues. Germline V gives CDR1 SNHLY, CDR2 FYNNEI. V gave up 4 bases and J gave up 0 bases, with 10 bases separating them. The CDR3, as DNA: TGTGCCAGCAGTGGCGACTTCAGCTCCTACGAGCAGTACTTC. Translated, it gives CASSGDFSSYEQYF.

The chain has TRBV6-6 and TRBJ2-4; possibly TRBD2 for D (5 bases). The CDR3 totals 12 residues. V lost 6 bases to trimming and J lost 13 bases, with 16 bases between them. Germline loops: CDR1 MNHNY, CDR2 SVGAGI (reference sequence). Written as DNA, the CDR3 is TGTGCCAGCAGCTCCATCAGCTGGGAGCAGTACTTC. Its translation is CASSSISWEQYF.

The chain recombines TRBV11-3 with TRBJ2-5; a possible D gene is TRBD2 (7 bases). CDR3 length equals 15 residues. CDR1 is SGHNT, CDR2 YENEEA, per germline. With 5 bases removed from V and 5 bases from J, the gap between germline ends came to 18 bases. This CDR3 reads CASSLSRGRGETQYF. The CDR3 DNA sequence: TGTGCCAGCAGCCTCTCGCGGGGGCGAGGGGAGACCCAGTACTTC.

The rearrangement uses TRBV4-3 and TRBJ2-1; D perhaps matches TRBD1 (6 bases). V was clipped by 4 bases and J by 6 bases, with 13 bases between them. Germline CDR1 and CDR2: LGHNA and YSLEER. The CDR3 length is 14 residues. The CDR3 protein is CASSPVTGSNEQFF. CDR3 bases: TGCGCCAGCAGCCCGGTGACAGGTTCCAATGAGCAGTTCTTC.

The rearrangement joins TRBV5-1 to TRBJ1-1, with D possibly TRBD1 on 6 matching bases. CDR1 and CDR2 (germline): SGHRS, YFSETQ. V lost 0 bases and J 7 bases, leaving 10 bases between the germline ends. CDR3 length equals 13 residues. The CDR3 coding sequence is TGCGCCAGCAGCTTGGTGGGACATGATGAAGCTTTCTTT. It translates to CASSLVGHDEAFF.

The chain links TRBV9 to TRBJ2-4; 8 bases agree with TRBD2. CDR3 length equals 16 residues. CDR1 and CDR2 (germline): SGDLS, YYNGEE. V shed 4 bases, J shed 0 bases, and the junction held 6 bases outside the gene matches. The CDR3 loop is CASSPDGRVAKNIQYF. CDR3 DNA sequence: TGTGCCAGCAGCCCCGACGGGAGGGTAGCCAAAAACATTCAGTACTTC.

CDR3 in amino acids: CSARGTSGSTDTQYF. DNA of the CDR3: TGCAGTGCTAGAGGGACTAGCGGGAGCACAGATACGCAGTATTTT. This chain links TRBV20-1 with TRBJ2-3; TRBD2 aligns across 11 bases. There are 15 residues in the CDR3. V was pared by 1 base and J by 0 bases, with 0 bases of the junction left unmatched. Germline loops: CDR1 DFQATT, CDR2 SNEGSKA (reference sequence).

There are a few counts of this clonotype. J is TRBJ1-1 and V is TRBV7-6; no reliable D call. CDR3 size: 15 residues. V was trimmed by 0 bases and J by 0 bases, leaving 8 bases between them. CDR1 and CDR2 (germline): SGHVS, FNYEAQ. This CDR3 is CASSLAADMNTEAFF. CDR3 DNA sequence: TGTGCCAGCAGCTTAGCAGCCGACATGAACACTGAAGCTTTCTTT.

This rearrangement joins TRBV10-3 to TRBJ1-5; tentative D call: TRBD1 (5 bases). Trimming removed 1 base from V and 9 bases from J, with 16 bases in between. This CDR3 is 15 amino acids long. Germline lookup yields CDR1 ENHRY and CDR2 SYGVKD. CDR3 DNA sequence: TGTGCCATCAGTGAGTTGGGGACCCCGGCAGCGCCCCAGCATTTT. It specifies CAISELGTPAAPQHF.